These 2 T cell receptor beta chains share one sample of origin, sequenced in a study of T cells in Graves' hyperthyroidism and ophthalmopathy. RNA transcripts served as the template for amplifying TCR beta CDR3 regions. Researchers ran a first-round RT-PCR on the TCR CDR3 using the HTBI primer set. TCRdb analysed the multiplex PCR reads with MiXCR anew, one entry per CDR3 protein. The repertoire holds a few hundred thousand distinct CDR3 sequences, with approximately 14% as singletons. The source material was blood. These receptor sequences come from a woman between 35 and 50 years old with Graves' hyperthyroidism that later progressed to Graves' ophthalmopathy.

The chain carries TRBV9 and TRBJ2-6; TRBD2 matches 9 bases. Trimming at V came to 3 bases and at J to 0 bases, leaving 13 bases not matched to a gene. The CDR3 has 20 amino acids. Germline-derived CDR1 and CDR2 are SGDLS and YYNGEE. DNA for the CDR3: TGTGCCAGCAGCGCCAGAGGACTAGCGAGTTTTATCTCTGGGGCCAACGTCCTGACTTTC. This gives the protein CASSARGLASFISGANVLTF.

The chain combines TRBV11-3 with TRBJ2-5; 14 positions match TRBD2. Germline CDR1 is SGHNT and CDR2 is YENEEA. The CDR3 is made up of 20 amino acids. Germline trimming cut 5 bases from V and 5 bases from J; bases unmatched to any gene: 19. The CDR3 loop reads CASSLEGGTSGRGYKETQYF. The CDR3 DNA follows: TGTGCCAGCAGCCTCGAAGGTGGGACTAGCGGGAGAGGTTATAAGGAGACCCAGTACTTC.